The 21 T cell receptor beta chains in this list originate from one sample, sequenced in a study of T cells in localized non-small cell lung cancer. Here immunoSEQ multiplex PCR was the method, and the copy in TCRdb shows in-frame clones only, minus some. The sample includes some 140,000 clones, 70% to 90% seen only once; the top ten take 1.7%. This material consisted of peripheral blood, taken before any cancer treatment. These receptors came from a female donor over 55 with stage I lung adenocarcinoma.

The rearrangement uses TRBV29-1 and TRBJ1-2; weak D call: TRBD1 (6 bases). Germline V gene lookup returns CDR1 SQVTM and CDR2 ANQGSEA. The CDR3 length is 13 residues. V shed 4 bases and J shed 4 bases, with 13 bases lying between them. As DNA, the CDR3 is TGCAGCGTTGTACAGGGCCTTAGCTATGGCTACACCTTC. Protein: CSVVQGLSYGYTF.

The V call is TRBV9, the J call TRBJ2-1; 12 nucleotides agree with TRBD2. Germline-derived CDR1 and CDR2 are SGDLS and YYNGEE. The CDR3 consists of 16 residues. V shed 3 bases and J 3 bases; nucleotides not matched to a gene: 4. The CDR3 nucleotides read TGTGCCAGCAGCGCGGCTAGCGGGGGGGTCTACAATGAGCAGTTCTTC. Its translation: CASSAASGGVYNEQFF.

The chain joins TRBV7-9 to TRBJ2-1; D remains ambiguous. V lost 3 bases and J 8 bases, leaving 2 bases between the germline ends. The CDR3 has 10 amino acids. The germline V gene has CDR1 SEHNR and CDR2 FQNEAQ (reference sequence). This CDR3 reads CASSLDEQFF. As DNA, the CDR3 is TGTGCCAGCAGCTTGGATGAGCAGTTCTTC.

This clone was seen only once. This chain connects TRBV5-1 to TRBJ1-4; 11 positions agree with TRBD1. With 4 bases clipped from V and 6 bases from J, the junction kept 8 bases outside the gene matches. The CDR3 is made up of 16 amino acids. Germline assignment: CDR1 SGHRS and CDR2 YFSETQ. The CDR3: CASSKGQGAWDEKLFF. CDR3 bases: TGCGCCAGCAGCAAAGGACAGGGGGCGTGGGATGAAAAACTGTTTTTT.

The chain combines TRBV11-2 with TRBJ2-7; D ambiguous. Germline V CDR1 and CDR2: SGHAT, FQNNGV. Trimming shortened V by 1 base and J by 6 bases, and 7 bases separated the two germline ends. There are 12 residues in the CDR3. The CDR3 spells CASSLALGEQYF. CDR3 DNA: TGTGCCAGCAGCTTAGCTCTGGGCGAGCAGTACTTC.

The chain carries TRBV11-3 and TRBJ2-1; 7 nucleotides align to TRBD2. J lost 6 bases, V lost 5 bases, and 10 bases had no gene match. This CDR3 spans 15 amino acids. CDR1 and CDR2 from the germline V gene are SGHNT and YENEEA. In nucleotides, the CDR3 is TGTGCCAGCAGCCCATCTAGCGGCATTACCAATGAGCAGTTCTTC. It yields the protein CASSPSSGITNEQFF.

The chain joins TRBV6-1 to TRBJ2-7; D is perhaps TRBD1 (6 bases). CDR3 length: 14 residues. Germline loops: CDR1 MNHNS, CDR2 SASEGT. V gave up 1 base and J gave up 1 base, with 8 bases separating them. The CDR3 is CASSEGRGSYEQYF. CDR3 DNA sequence: TGTGCCAGCAGTGAAGGAAGGGGGTCCTACGAGCAGTACTTC.

The chain carries TRBV29-1 and TRBJ2-3, with 8 bases aligning to TRBD2. The CDR3 covers 16 residues. The V gene end was trimmed by 7 bases and the J gene end by 0 bases; junction bases not matched to a gene: 12. Per the germline V gene, CDR1 is SQVTM and CDR2 is ANQGSEA. The CDR3 region is CSAPPPGLASTDTQYF. Written as DNA, the CDR3 is TGCAGCGCTCCCCCCCCCGGACTAGCCAGCACAGATACGCAGTATTTT.

V usage is TRBV28 and J usage is TRBJ2-6; tentatively, D is TRBD2 (5 bases). Germline V gives CDR1 MDHEN, CDR2 SYDVKM. V dropped 6 bases and J dropped 0 bases, with 9 bases sitting between them. This CDR3 has 15 residues. CDR3 in amino acids: CASSNRGSGANVLTF. CDR3 DNA sequence: TGTGCCAGCAGCAATCGGGGCTCTGGGGCCAACGTCCTGACTTTC.

The V gene is TRBV7-9, the J gene TRBJ1-2; D is uncertain. Looked up from germline, CDR1 is SEHNR and CDR2 is FQNEAQ (reference sequence). This CDR3 is 15 amino acids long. V dropped 0 bases and J dropped 8 bases, with 16 bases sitting between them. The CDR3 DNA reads TGTGCCAGCAGCTTAGCGTCCGCCAGACCGATCGGCTACACCTTC. This codes for CASSLASARPIGYTF.

The V gene is TRBV29-1, the J gene TRBJ2-7; TRBD2 matches at 12 bases. Unmatched junction bases numbered 3, after V lost 4 bases and J lost 5 bases. The CDR3 is made up of 13 amino acids. The germline gives CDR1 SQVTM, CDR2 ANQGSEA. The CDR3 loop is CSVAGLAGNEQYF. The DNA of the CDR3 is TGCAGCGTTGCCGGACTAGCGGGGAACGAGCAGTACTTC.

This chain connects TRBV28 to TRBJ1-4; D not resolved. Germline CDR1 MDHEN, CDR2 SYDVKM. V lost 2 bases to trimming and J lost 8 bases, with 15 bases between them. The CDR3 consists of 15 residues. The CDR3 loop is CASSLEGLVSEKLFF. DNA of the CDR3: TGTGCCAGCAGTTTAGAAGGGTTGGTGAGCGAAAAACTGTTTTTT.

The chain couples TRBV19 to TRBJ2-5; D is uncertain. The V and J ends lost 4 bases and 1 base respectively, with 1 base between them. CDR3 length: 11 amino acids. CDR1 is LNHDA, CDR2 SQIVND, per germline (reference sequence). The CDR3 DNA is TGTGCCAGTAGTAGCCAAGAGACCCAGTACTTC. Translation gives CASSSQETQYF. Supplemented by reference TRBV19 and TRBJ2-5, the full variable domain reads DGGITQSPKYLFRKEGQNVTLSCEQNLNHDAMYWYRQDPGQGLRLIYYSQIVNDFQKGDIAEGYSVSREKKESFPLTVTSAQKNPTAFYLCASSSQETQYFGPGTRLLVL.

V and J are TRBV9 and TRBJ2-5; 8 bases match TRBD2. This CDR3 is 19 amino acids long. Germline CDR1 and CDR2: SGDLS and YYNGEE. The V segment lost 0 bases and the J segment 4 bases; nucleotides outside the gene matches: 17. The DNA for the CDR3 is TGTGCCAGCAGCGTAGGCCCCCCCATGATGGGGAGCGGGAGAGAGACCCAGTACTTC. It specifies CASSVGPPMMGSGRETQYF.

The CDR3 sequence is CASSARQEGSEKLFF. The CDR3 DNA reads as TGTGCCAGCAGCGCCCGACAGGAAGGAAGTGAAAAACTGTTTTTT. V is TRBV13 and J is TRBJ1-4; D may be TRBD1 (6 bases). CDR3 length equals 15 residues. CDR1 PRHDT and CDR2 FYEKMQ come from the germline V gene (reference sequence). Trimming took off 5 bases at V and 7 bases at J, with 17 bases between the two ends.

This clone has just one count. The chain employs TRBV5-6 and TRBJ2-1, with 7 bases matching TRBD2. V lost 1 base to trimming and J lost 4 bases; unmatched junction nucleotides: 5. Germline V CDR1 and CDR2: SGHDT, YYEEEE. The CDR3 extends over 15 amino acids. The CDR3: CASSLPGGGYNEQFF. CDR3 sequence (DNA): TGTGCCAGCAGCTTGCCGGGAGGAGGGTACAATGAGCAGTTCTTC.

The chain uses TRBV15 and TRBJ2-5; 7 positions agree with TRBD2. From germline, CDR1 is LNHNV and CDR2 YYDKDF (reference sequence). The CDR3 spans 14 residues. The V gene end was trimmed by 6 bases and the J gene end by 5 bases; junction bases not matched to a gene: 9. DNA for the CDR3: TGTGCCACCAGTTGGGAGGGCCTTTCGGAGACCCAGTACTTC. Translated: CATSWEGLSETQYF.

The rearrangement joins TRBV28 to TRBJ1-3, with D maybe TRBD1 (5 bases). CDR1 MDHEN and CDR2 SYDVKM come from the germline V gene. The CDR3 extends over 14 amino acids. The V gene lost 2 bases and the J gene lost 2 bases, with 7 bases spanning the gap. CDR3: CASSLPGTGNTIYF. DNA of the CDR3: TGTGCCAGCAGTTTACCAGGGACTGGAAACACCATATATTTT.

This sequence joins TRBV5-1 and TRBJ2-5; tentatively, D is TRBD1 or TRBD2 (5 bases each). Germline V gene data show CDR1 as SGHRS and CDR2 as YFSETQ. The CDR3 is made up of 15 amino acids. V was cut by 0 bases and J by 2 bases, with 11 bases left in between. This CDR3 reads CASSLGDRKQETQYF. As DNA, the CDR3 is TGCGCCAGCAGCTTGGGGGACCGTAAACAAGAGACCCAGTACTTC.

The genes are TRBV5-6 and TRBJ1-5, with TRBD1 matching 8 bases. The ends lost 4 bases at V and 6 bases at J; junction bases unmatched: 6. This CDR3 spans 14 amino acids. The germline CDR1 and CDR2 sequences are SGHDT and YYEEEE. The chain's CDR3 is CASSLTGEGQPQHF. The CDR3 bases are TGTGCCAGCAGCCTGACAGGGGAGGGTCAGCCCCAGCATTTT. Looking up the rest from reference TRBV5-6 and TRBJ1-5 gives the full variable domain: DAGVTQSPTHLIKTRGQQVTLRCSPKSGHDTVSWYQQALGQGPQFIFQYYEEEERQRGNFPDRFSGHQFPNYSSELNVNALLLGDSALYLCASSLTGEGQPQHFGDGTRLSIL.

The rearrangement uses TRBV14 and TRBJ2-7, with 11 bases matching TRBD2. Losses at the gene ends were 3 bases for V and 1 base for J; bases not matched to a gene: 5. CDR3 size: 16 residues. Germline CDR1 is SGHDN and CDR2 is FVKESK. CDR3 protein: CASSHVGTSGSYEQYF. For the CDR3, the DNA is TGTGCCAGCAGCCATGTCGGGACTAGCGGTTCCTACGAGCAGTACTTC.